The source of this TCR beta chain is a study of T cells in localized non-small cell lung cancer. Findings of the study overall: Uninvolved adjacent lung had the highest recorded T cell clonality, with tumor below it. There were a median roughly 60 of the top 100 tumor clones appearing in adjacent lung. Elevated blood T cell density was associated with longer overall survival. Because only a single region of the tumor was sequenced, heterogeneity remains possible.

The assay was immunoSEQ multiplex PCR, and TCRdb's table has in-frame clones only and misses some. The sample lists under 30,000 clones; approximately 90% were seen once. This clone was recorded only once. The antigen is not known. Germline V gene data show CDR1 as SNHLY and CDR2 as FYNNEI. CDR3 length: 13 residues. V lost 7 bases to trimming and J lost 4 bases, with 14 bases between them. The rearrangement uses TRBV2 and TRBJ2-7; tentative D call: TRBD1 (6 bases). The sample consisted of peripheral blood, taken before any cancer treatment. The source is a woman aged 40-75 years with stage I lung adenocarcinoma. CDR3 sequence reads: CASNQGQAYEQYF. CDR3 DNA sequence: TGTGCCAGCAACCAGGGACAAGCATACGAGCAGTACTTC.